This T cell receptor (beta chain) was profiled in a study of T cell repertoires in cytomegalovirus infection. V was clipped by 0 bases and J by 10 bases, with 11 bases between them. The CDR3 runs 14 residues. Germline V CDR1 and CDR2: SGDLS, YYNGEE. In regard to this clonotype: Its antigen is unidentified.

TCRdb itself ran the reads through MiXCR, one entry per CDR3 protein. The data show a few hundred thousand distinct CDR3 sequences, with under 45% seen just once and 43% held by the top ten. The specimen comprised cultured PBMCs, sampled from culture after CMV antigen stimulation. The TCR was taken from a human donor in good health (CMV status not recorded). Some clones in this sample may be carry-over from other donors' samples. The chain is built from TRBV9 and TRBJ1-6; D might be TRBD1 (5 bases). CDR3 nucleotide sequence: TGTGCCAGCAGCGTAGATGGGGGTGACTCACCCCTCCACTTT. Residues: CASSVDGGDSPLHF.